The 25 T cell receptor beta chains in this list originate from one sample, sequenced in a study of blood T cells in healthy people across ages (dated by TCRdb to between 2014 and 2017). The library was prepared using 5' RACE. This sample was sequenced with an Illumina HiSeq 2500. A second PCR of about 7 to 12 cycles was run with a J-beta primer mix and a sample-barcoded 5' primer. In TCRdb, the public reads were trimmed at Q25 with fastp and aligned with MiXCR, with productive beta chains retained. Each entry is one CDR3 protein sequence, shown with its most common DNA and genes. Within this sample are about 1,500,000 distinct CDR3 sequences, with 42% of them counted one time only. Roughly 7.9% of the sample comes from the top ten. Material for sequencing was blood. These receptors were obtained from a woman younger than 35 in good health.

V usage is TRBV10-3 and J usage is TRBJ2-7; TRBD2 agrees at 9 bases. Germline V lookup: CDR1 ENHRY, CDR2 SYGVKD. This CDR3 contains 13 residues. V lost 7 bases and J lost 4; bases outside the gene matches: 5. CDR3 DNA: TGTGCCATCACCGGGACTAGCTATTACGAGCAGTACTTC. Translation: CAITGTSYYEQYF.

Written as DNA, the CDR3 is TGTGCCAGCAGTTACCTAGGGGGGCAGCAGTACTTC. Translation gives CASSYLGGQQYF. This sequence joins TRBV6-5 and TRBJ2-5; D tentatively reads TRBD1 or TRBD2 (6 bases each). Germline V gives CDR1 MNHEY, CDR2 SVGAGI. Trimming stripped 2 bases from V and 11 bases from J, with 12 bases between. The CDR3 spans 12 residues.

This clonotype was recorded at least ten times. CDR3 residues: CASSEVGNTEAFF. DNA for the CDR3: TGTGCCAGCAGTGAAGTAGGGAACACTGAAGCTTTCTTT. The V and J genes are TRBV2 and TRBJ1-1; D is ambiguous. Trimming took 1 base from V and 1 from J, leaving 4 bases between them. The germline gives CDR1 SNHLY, CDR2 FYNNEI. The CDR3 totals 13 residues.

This clonotype was seen a few times. The chain carries TRBV7-2 and TRBJ1-1, with 7 bases identical to TRBD1. This CDR3 is 13 amino acids long. The V and J ends lost 3 bases and 4 bases, in that order; junction bases with no gene match: 2. Looked up from germline, CDR1 is SGHTA and CDR2 is FQGNSA. DNA of the CDR3: TGTGCCAGCAGCTTGGACAGGACCACTGAAGCTTTCTTT. Protein: CASSLDRTTEAFF.

This clonotype was picked up one time. The chain uses TRBV4-1 and TRBJ2-5; D remains unclear. Germline lookup yields CDR1 MGHRA and CDR2 YSYEKL. The CDR3 spans 14 residues. V was cut by 1 base and J by 5 bases, with 11 bases left in between. CDR3 coding DNA: TGCGCCAGCAGCCAAGCGATGATAGTTGAGACCCAGTACTTC. Its protein is CASSQAMIVETQYF.

The J gene is TRBJ2-5, the V gene TRBV21-1; TRBD1 was called by the table and not checked on the DNA. TRBV21-1 is reported as a pseudogene. This CDR3 has 15 amino acids. The CDR3 nucleotides are TGTGCCAGCAGCAAAGCGTTCGGGGGGAACGGGACCCAGTACTTC. The encoded protein is CASSKAFGGNGTQYF.

The chain has TRBV6-2 or TRBV6-3 and TRBJ2-7; 7 bases fit TRBD1. The CDR3 runs to 15 residues. V was pared by 6 bases and J by 1 base, with 9 bases of the junction left unmatched. The V gene's germline CDR1 is MNHEY and CDR2 SVGEGT. The CDR3 protein is CASRRQGDYSYEQYF. The CDR3 nucleotides read TGTGCCAGCAGGCGGCAGGGGGATTATTCCTACGAGCAGTACTTC.

This sequence joins TRBV2 and TRBJ2-1, with D possibly being TRBD2 (7 bases). Germline assignment: CDR1 SNHLY and CDR2 FYNNEI. The CDR3 has 16 amino acids. The CDR3 sequence: CSSSERGGVPYNEQFF. CDR3 in DNA: TGTTCCTCTTCAGAAAGGGGGGGGGTACCCTACAATGAGCAGTTCTTC.

In its sample, this clonotype was seen a few times. V gene TRBV5-1 combines with J gene TRBJ1-2; D may be TRBD1 (5 bases). Trimming left V 5 bases short and J 2 bases short, with 19 bases between. Germline V gives CDR1 SGHRS, CDR2 YFSETQ. The CDR3 sequence is 16 residues long. The CDR3 loop reads CASRRFTGPTNYGYTF. CDR3 bases: TGCGCCAGCAGGCGATTCACGGGACCAACCAACTATGGCTACACCTTC.

The V and J genes are TRBV6-1 and TRBJ2-7; 12 positions match TRBD2. Germline CDR1 reads MNHNS; CDR2 reads SASEGT. J gave up 0 bases and V 5 bases, and 8 bases lay outside the gene matches. The CDR3 contains 17 residues. The CDR3 DNA sequence: TGTGCCAGCAGTAAGCGGACTAGCGGGATTTACTCCTACGAGCAGTACTTC. Translating gives CASSKRTSGIYSYEQYF.

This clonotype was detected many times. V gene TRBV10-3 combines with J gene TRBJ2-7; possibly TRBD1 for D (7 bases). Trimming took off 0 bases at V and 4 bases at J, with 16 bases between the two ends. The CDR3 loop spans 16 amino acids. Germline loops: CDR1 ENHRY, CDR2 SYGVKD. CDR3 amino acids: CAISESGGRGAYEQYF. In DNA form, the CDR3 reads TGTGCCATCAGTGAGTCCGGGGGCAGGGGGGCGTACGAGCAGTACTTC.

The rearrangement joins TRBV7-3 to TRBJ2-3, with a possible D match to TRBD2 (6 bases). Per the germline V gene, CDR1 is SGHTA and CDR2 is FQGTGA. Trimming took 1 base from V and 5 from J, leaving 10 bases between them. The CDR3 is 14 residues long. The CDR3 DNA reads TGTGCCAGCAGCTTAAGTTCGGGGGAAGATACGCAGTATTTT. Translation gives CASSLSSGEDTQYF.

The CDR3 region is CASSVFHSGLAGDYNEQFF. As DNA, the CDR3 is TGTGCCAGCAGTGTTTTTCACTCTGGACTAGCGGGAGACTACAATGAGCAGTTCTTC. The chain is built from TRBV6-1 and TRBJ2-1; 13 positions match TRBD2. V trimming: 4 bases; J trimming: 3 bases; junction bases outside the gene matches: 12. Germline V gives CDR1 MNHNS, CDR2 SASEGT. The CDR3 totals 19 residues.

This clonotype was detected once. This rearrangement joins TRBV6-6 to TRBJ1-3; D not resolved. CDR3 length: 15 amino acids. CDR1 and CDR2 from the germline V gene are MNHNY and SVGAGI (reference sequence). The V gene lost 0 bases and the J gene lost 5 bases, with 11 bases spanning the gap. In DNA, the CDR3 is TGTGCCAGCAGTTACTCCCGGGTAGACAGAAACACCATATATTTT. This sequence encodes CASSYSRVDRNTIYF.

A few counts support this clonotype. J is TRBJ2-7 and V is TRBV15; 15 positions match TRBD2. This CDR3 region has 18 residues. Trimming took 0 bases from V and 2 from J; bases not matched to a gene: 5. CDR1 is LNHNV, CDR2 YYDKDF, per germline (reference sequence). The CDR3 spells CATSRDLGLAGGPYEQYF. The DNA for the CDR3 is TGTGCCACCAGCAGAGACTTGGGACTAGCGGGAGGACCCTACGAGCAGTACTTC.

This clonotype was counted a few times. V is TRBV2 and J is TRBJ2-1; 8 positions agree with TRBD2. V dropped 6 bases and J dropped 0; count of bases not matched to a gene: 7. The CDR3 totals 16 residues. CDR1 is SNHLY, CDR2 FYNNEI, per germline. The CDR3 DNA follows: TGTGCCAGCAGATATAGCGGGACTAGCTCCTACAATGAGCAGTTCTTC. Its translation is CASRYSGTSSYNEQFF.

The genes are TRBV30 and TRBJ1-6, with TRBD1 as a possible D gene (6 bases). Germline V gene data show CDR1 as GTSNPN and CDR2 as SVGIG (reference sequence). The CDR3 loop spans 13 amino acids. V was trimmed by 2 bases and J by 10 bases, leaving 12 bases between them. CDR3 coding DNA: TGTGCCTGGAGTCAGGACAGAGTCTCACCCCTCCACTTT. This codes for CAWSQDRVSPLHF.

CDR3 sequence: CASSSSAGGYEQYF. In nucleotides, the CDR3 is TGTGCCAGCAGTTCCTCGGCAGGGGGCTACGAGCAGTACTTC. V and J are TRBV27 and TRBJ2-7; 7 bases align to TRBD1. The germline gives CDR1 MNHEY, CDR2 SMNVEV (reference sequence). The CDR3 is made up of 14 amino acids. V lost 4 bases to trimming and J lost 3 bases; unmatched junction nucleotides: 6.

The chain links TRBV20-1 to TRBJ2-1, with 14 bases aligning to TRBD2. Trimming removed 1 base from V and 8 bases from J; junction bases left unmatched: 7. CDR1 DFQATT and CDR2 SNEGSKA come from the germline V gene (reference sequence). CDR3 length: 16 amino acids. The CDR3 nucleotides are TGCAGTGCTAGAGGGGGGACTAGCGGGAGTGAATATGAGCAGTTCTTC. Translating gives CSARGGTSGSEYEQFF.

The J gene is TRBJ2-2, the V gene TRBV20-1; TRBD1 matches 8 bases. Germline V CDR1 and CDR2: DFQATT, SNEGSKA (reference sequence). The CDR3 runs to 15 residues. V lost 6 bases, J lost 3 bases, and 9 bases stayed unmatched. CDR3 residues: CSARARDRYTGELFF. DNA of the CDR3: TGCAGTGCGAGGGCCCGGGACAGGTACACCGGGGAGCTGTTTTTT.

This chain links TRBV27 with TRBJ2-5; no definite D call. V was clipped by 1 base and J by 2 bases, with 11 bases between them. This CDR3 has 15 amino acids. The germline V gene encodes CDR1 MNHEY and CDR2 SMNVEV (reference sequence). The CDR3 nucleotides read TGTGCCAGCAGTTTATTGGGTTACAGACAAGAGACCCAGTACTTC. Its protein product is CASSLLGYRQETQYF.

This clonotype occurred a few times. This rearrangement joins TRBV5-1 to TRBJ2-1, with TRBD2 as a possible D gene (5 bases). Between the trimmed V and J ends, which lost 7 bases and 2 bases, there was a span of 13 bases. Germline V gene data show CDR1 as SGHRS and CDR2 as YFSETQ. CDR3 length: 14 amino acids. CDR3 in DNA: TGCGCCAGCGGGAGTTCGGCAGCCTACAATGAGCAGTTCTTC. Amino acids: CASGSSAAYNEQFF.

The chain links TRBV20-1 to TRBJ1-1; TRBD1 is a possible D gene (5 bases). Germline-derived CDR1 and CDR2 are DFQATT and SNEGSKA (reference sequence). V was clipped by 5 bases and J by 6 bases, with 19 bases between them. The CDR3 has 14 residues. The chain's CDR3 is CSALDRPRFAEAFF. In nucleotides, the CDR3 is TGCAGTGCTCTCGACAGACCCCGATTCGCTGAAGCTTTCTTT.

CDR3 sequence (DNA): TGTGCCAGCAGTCCCAACAGGGGGAACTCCTACGAGCAGTACTTC. Translating it yields CASSPNRGNSYEQYF. This sequence joins TRBV12-3 or TRBV12-4 and TRBJ2-7; TRBD1 matches at 8 bases. The CDR3 length is 15 residues. V was pared by 5 bases and J by 0 bases, with 6 bases of the junction left unmatched.

This clonotype was picked up one time. The chain couples TRBV5-1 to TRBJ2-1; D is undetermined. The J call may be incorrect, as the DNA end agrees better with TRBJ2-7. The germline V gene has CDR1 SGHRS and CDR2 YFSETQ. This CDR3 spans 16 amino acids. Written as DNA, the CDR3 is TGCGCCAGCAGCTGGCCGCCGGGCTGCTCCTACAATGAGCAGTACTTC. Its protein is CASSWPPGCSYNEQYF.